Each of the 29 T cell receptor beta chains below was sequenced from the same sample in a study of siplizumab effects on memory and regulatory T cells. The repertoire was sequenced with immunoSEQ multiplex PCR; TCRdb's copy has only in-frame clones and lacks some. This sample carries about 100,000 clones, about 91% of them seen once, and the ten largest clones take 0.13% to 0.15%. The sequencing sample was made of CD4+ T cells sorted from blood. All receptors come from a human donor in good health.

The CDR3 coding sequence is TGTGCCAGCAGTGTGCGGAGAAGGGGGAGCACAGATACGCAGTATTTT. Amino acids: CASSVRRRGSTDTQYF. The chain carries TRBV6-1 and TRBJ2-3, with D possibly being TRBD1 (6 bases). Trimming shortened V by 4 bases and J by 0 bases, and 14 bases separated the two germline ends. The CDR3 runs to 16 residues. CDR1 and CDR2 from the germline V gene are MNHNS and SASEGT.

This rearrangement joins TRBV5-1 to TRBJ2-5; weak D call: TRBD2 (7 bases). CDR1 and CDR2 (germline): SGHRS, YFSETQ. V lost 4 bases and J lost 7, with 20 bases in between. The CDR3 has 15 amino acids. Written as DNA, the CDR3 is TGCGCCAGCAGCCCCCGGGGGGCCCTCGGAGGGACCCAGTACTTC. Translated: CASSPRGALGGTQYF.

The V gene is TRBV27, the J gene TRBJ2-2; D is uncertain. The CDR3 consists of 14 residues. The germline CDR1 and CDR2 sequences are MNHEY and SMNVEV (reference sequence). V was clipped by 6 bases and J by 6 bases, with 14 bases between them. CDR3 in amino acids: CASSGQLLPGELFF. In DNA form, the CDR3 reads TGTGCCAGCAGCGGCCAGCTCCTCCCCGGGGAGCTGTTTTTT.

The chain couples TRBV5-4 to TRBJ2-3, with a possible D match to TRBD2 (6 bases). CDR1 and CDR2 (germline): SGHNT, YYREEE (reference sequence). The length of the CDR3 is 16 residues. V was trimmed by 0 bases and J by 3 bases, leaving 14 bases between them. As DNA, the CDR3 is TGTGCCAGCAGCTTGGTAGTGGGGGGACGGACAGATACGCAGTATTTT. Encoded protein: CASSLVVGGRTDTQYF.

The chain couples TRBV7-6 to TRBJ1-1; D perhaps matches TRBD1 (6 bases). V gave up 8 bases and J gave up 1 base, with 11 bases separating them. Germline V CDR1 and CDR2: SGHVS, FNYEAQ. The CDR3 covers 13 residues. This CDR3 is CASARQENTEAFF. The CDR3 nucleotides are TGTGCCAGCGCGCGACAGGAGAACACTGAAGCTTTCTTT.

The chain joins TRBV7-2 to TRBJ1-5; no firm D call. There are 15 residues in the CDR3. CDR1 is SGHTA and CDR2 is FQGNSA in the germline V gene. V lost 1 base to trimming and J lost 0 bases, with 7 bases between them. The CDR3 loop is CASSLVGSSNQPQHF. CDR3 in DNA: TGTGCCAGCAGCTTAGTGGGCAGTAGCAATCAGCCCCAGCATTTT.

This chain connects TRBV28 to TRBJ1-5, with TRBD1 as a possible D gene (5 bases). The CDR3 spans 14 residues. V was cut by 6 bases and J by 0 bases, with 9 bases left in between. Germline values: CDR1 MDHEN, CDR2 SYDVKM. CDR3 coding DNA: TGTGCCAGCAGAATGGGGGGTAGCAATCAGCCCCAGCATTTT. Translated: CASRMGGSNQPQHF.

V usage is TRBV7-2 and J usage is TRBJ1-4; 9 bases align to TRBD1. Germline V gene data show CDR1 as SGHTA and CDR2 as FQGNSA. The V and J ends lost 4 bases and 6 bases, in that order; junction bases with no gene match: 6. The CDR3 is made up of 15 amino acids. In DNA, the CDR3 is TGTGCCAGCAGCTCGACAGGGGGAAGCCATGAAAAACTGTTTTTT. Protein sequence: CASSSTGGSHEKLFF.

This clone was seen more than once but under ten times. The chain uses TRBV19 and TRBJ1-6; D not certain. CDR3 length: 14 residues. The V end lost 5 bases, the J end lost 5 bases, and 10 bases lay between the germline ends. The V gene's germline CDR1 is LNHDA and CDR2 SQIVND (reference sequence). The CDR3 sequence is CASSGRTHNSPLHF. In DNA, the CDR3 is TGTGCCAGTAGTGGCCGGACCCATAATTCACCCCTCCACTTT.

The chain carries TRBV19 and TRBJ2-2, with D uncertain. V was cut by 1 base and J by 7 bases, with 13 bases left in between. The CDR3 is 15 residues long. The V gene's germline CDR1 is LNHDA and CDR2 SQIVND (reference sequence). The CDR3: CASSIVVQAGGELFF. DNA for the CDR3: TGTGCCAGTAGTATAGTGGTCCAGGCTGGCGGGGAGCTGTTTTTT.

The chain joins TRBV7-8 to TRBJ2-5; 9 bases align to TRBD1. Losses at the gene ends were 1 base for V and 7 bases for J; bases not matched to a gene: 4. CDR1 is SGHVS, CDR2 FQNEAQ, per germline. This CDR3 region has 14 residues. The CDR3 reads CASSLETGGVTQYF. CDR3 DNA: TGTGCCAGCAGCTTAGAGACAGGGGGGGTGACCCAGTACTTC. Drawing the rest from reference TRBV7-8 and TRBJ2-5, the complete variable domain is GAGVSQSPRYKVAKRGQDVALRCDPISGHVSLFWYQQALGQGPEFLTYFQNEAQLDKSGLPSDRFFAERPEGSVSTLKIQRTQQEDSAVYLCASSLETGGVTQYFGPGTRLLVL.

The chain links TRBV4-1 to TRBJ2-3, with D perhaps matching TRBD2 (7 bases). Trimming shortened V by 3 bases and J by 3 bases, and 16 bases separated the two germline ends. CDR1 is MGHRA, CDR2 YSYEKL, per germline. The CDR3 spans 16 residues. The CDR3 is CASSQVLGGATDTQYF. The CDR3 bases are TGCGCCAGCAGCCAGGTCCTTGGGGGGGCAACAGATACGCAGTATTTT.

The genes are TRBV19 and TRBJ1-2; 9 positions match TRBD1. This CDR3 comprises 13 residues. Germline V gene sequence: CDR1 LNHDA, CDR2 SQIVND (reference sequence). V was pared by 4 bases and J by 7 bases, with 4 bases of the junction left unmatched. CDR3 in amino acids: CASSKQGAVGYTF. For the CDR3, the DNA is TGTGCCAGTAGTAAACAGGGGGCGGTTGGCTACACCTTC. The variable domain in full, completed from reference TRBV19 and TRBJ1-2, reads DGGITQSPKYLFRKEGQNVTLSCEQNLNHDAMYWYRQDPGQGLRLIYYSQIVNDFQKGDIAEGYSVSREKKESFPLTVTSAQKNPTAFYLCASSKQGAVGYTFGSGTRLTVV.

This chain joins TRBV27 and TRBJ2-3; 7 bases are a match to TRBD1. This CDR3 contains 16 residues. Germline V gene data show CDR1 as MNHEY and CDR2 as SMNVEV (reference sequence). V gave up 2 bases and J gave up 8 bases; unmatched junction bases: 13. Here the CDR3 reads CASSLVGTDLLSTQYF. DNA for the CDR3: TGTGCCAGCAGTTTAGTTGGGACAGACCTTCTCAGTACGCAGTATTTT.

This clone was counted a single time. The chain recombines TRBV5-7 with TRBJ1-6; D possibly corresponds to TRBD1 (6 bases). TRBV5-7 is reported as an ORF; its role is uncertain. Trimming cost V 5 bases and J 3 bases, with 21 bases left between them. The CDR3 has 18 amino acids. CDR3 sequence: CASRQRGQLTSYNSPLHF. The CDR3 DNA sequence: TGTGCCAGCAGACAACGTGGACAGCTCACTAGCTATAATTCACCCCTCCACTTT.

This sequence joins TRBV7-3 and TRBJ2-2; D ambiguous. This CDR3 is 16 amino acids long. Germline lookup yields CDR1 SGHTA and CDR2 FQGTGA. Between the trimmed V and J ends, which lost 1 base and 4 bases, there was a span of 13 bases. This chain's CDR3 is CASSLSRPVGTGELFF. The CDR3 bases are TGTGCCAGCAGCTTAAGTAGGCCGGTGGGCACCGGGGAGCTGTTTTTT.

This clone was detected only once. This chain's CDR3 is CASSFVSHRGGEGTEAFF. The DNA for the CDR3 is TGTGCCAGCAGTTTCGTTTCTCATCGGGGGGGCGAGGGCACTGAAGCTTTCTTT. V usage is TRBV28 and J usage is TRBJ1-1; D might be TRBD1 (6 bases). CDR1 is MDHEN, CDR2 SYDVKM, per germline. The CDR3 is 18 amino acids. The V and J ends lost 3 bases and 4 bases respectively, with 24 bases between them.

The chain is built from TRBV10-3 and TRBJ1-4, with 7 nucleotides matching TRBD1. This CDR3 is 14 amino acids long. In germline, CDR1 is ENHRY, CDR2 SYGVKD. With V trimmed by 4 bases and J by 7 bases, 6 bases remained unmatched. This CDR3 is CAISGQGSGEKLFF. In DNA form, the CDR3 reads TGTGCCATCAGTGGACAGGGAAGTGGTGAAAAACTGTTTTTT.

This chain links TRBV9 with TRBJ2-1; 13 bases are a match to TRBD2. V shed 0 bases and J 6 bases; nucleotides not matched to a gene: 9. This CDR3 region has 18 residues. From germline, CDR1 is SGDLS and CDR2 YYNGEE. CDR3 sequence reads: CASSVGQGLAGFSNEQFF. The CDR3 DNA reads TGTGCCAGCAGCGTAGGGCAGGGACTAGCGGGGTTTAGCAATGAGCAGTTCTTC.

The gene calls are TRBV5-1 and TRBJ1-1, with TRBD1 matching over 7 bases. Trimming removed 4 bases from V and 4 bases from J; junction bases left unmatched: 7. The germline V gene encodes CDR1 SGHRS and CDR2 YFSETQ. This CDR3 region has 14 residues. This CDR3 is CASSVLGGGTEAFF. CDR3 bases: TGCGCCAGCAGCGTACTAGGGGGCGGCACTGAAGCTTTCTTT.

The J gene is TRBJ1-1, the V gene TRBV11-2, with D perhaps matching TRBD1 (6 bases). Germline V gives CDR1 SGHAT, CDR2 FQNNGV. V lost 3 bases, J lost 5 bases, and 10 bases lay in between. There are 13 residues in the CDR3. The CDR3 loop is CASSFQGRTEAFF. CDR3 nucleotide sequence: TGTGCCAGCAGCTTTCAGGGGAGAACTGAAGCTTTCTTT.

The chain recombines TRBV28 with TRBJ2-1, with TRBD1 matching 7 bases. CDR3 length: 15 amino acids. The junction had 3 bases not matched to a gene; V was cut back by 4 bases and J by 0 bases. Germline CDR1 and CDR2: MDHEN and SYDVKM. The CDR3, as DNA: TGTGCCAGCAGTTCCGCAGGGGGCTCCTACAATGAGCAGTTCTTC. It specifies CASSSAGGSYNEQFF.

This chain uses TRBV7-2 with TRBJ1-2, with 9 bases that match TRBD1. V was pared by 5 bases and J by 8 bases, with 15 bases of the junction left unmatched. The CDR3 has 16 residues. CDR1 is SGHTA, CDR2 FQGNSA, per germline. The CDR3 spells CASSNTSGTGIGGYTF. The CDR3 DNA reads TGTGCCAGCAGCAATACTTCCGGGACAGGGATTGGAGGCTACACCTTC.

The rearrangement uses TRBV7-9 and TRBJ1-3; no definite D call. CDR1 is SEHNR, CDR2 FQNEAQ, per germline (reference sequence). CDR3 size: 17 residues. The V and J ends lost 1 base and 0 bases respectively, with 13 bases between them. This CDR3 reads CASSLVGQAYSGNTIYF. The CDR3 DNA reads TGTGCCAGCAGCTTAGTCGGGCAGGCTTACTCTGGAAACACCATATATTTT.

The chain uses TRBV5-1 and TRBJ2-1; D gene unclear. The CDR3 is 16 amino acids. Germline CDR1 reads SGHRS; CDR2 reads YFSETQ. The V end was cut by 0 bases, the J end by 0 bases, with 10 bases between. The CDR3 protein is CASSLGPTNSYNEQFF. The CDR3 bases are TGCGCCAGCAGCTTGGGGCCGACAAACTCCTACAATGAGCAGTTCTTC.

The V call is TRBV27, the J call TRBJ1-2, with D unclear. The V gene's germline CDR1 is MNHEY and CDR2 SMNVEV (reference sequence). The V and J ends lost 2 bases and 6 bases respectively, with 10 bases between them. The length of the CDR3 is 13 residues. CDR3 DNA: TGTGCCAGCAGTTTAGGACGGCTTAATGGCTACACCTTC. Encoded protein: CASSLGRLNGYTF.

The rearrangement joins TRBV5-1 to TRBJ2-2; 9 bases fit TRBD1. V trimming: 4 bases; J trimming: 2 bases; junction bases outside the gene matches: 3. CDR1 is SGHRS, CDR2 YFSETQ, per germline. The CDR3 is 15 amino acids. The CDR3, as DNA: TGCGCCAGCAGCCCGGACAGGGGCAACACCGGGGAGCTGTTTTTT. This encodes CASSPDRGNTGELFF.

The chain joins TRBV4-1 to TRBJ2-5; tentatively, D is TRBD1 (5 bases). This CDR3 contains 13 residues. The germline gives CDR1 MGHRA, CDR2 YSYEKL. Trimming took 4 bases from V and 5 from J, leaving 11 bases between them. This chain's CDR3 is CASSRQIRETQYF. The DNA for the CDR3 is TGCGCCAGCAGCCGACAGATCAGGGAGACCCAGTACTTC.

V gene TRBV19 combines with J gene TRBJ2-2, with D perhaps matching TRBD1 or TRBD2 (5 bases each). V dropped 5 bases and J dropped 0 bases, with 7 bases sitting between them. The CDR3 runs 14 residues. Germline CDR1 is LNHDA and CDR2 is SQIVND (reference sequence). CDR3: CASSLGANTGELFF. In nucleotides, the CDR3 is TGTGCCAGTAGTCTGGGGGCGAACACCGGGGAGCTGTTTTTT.